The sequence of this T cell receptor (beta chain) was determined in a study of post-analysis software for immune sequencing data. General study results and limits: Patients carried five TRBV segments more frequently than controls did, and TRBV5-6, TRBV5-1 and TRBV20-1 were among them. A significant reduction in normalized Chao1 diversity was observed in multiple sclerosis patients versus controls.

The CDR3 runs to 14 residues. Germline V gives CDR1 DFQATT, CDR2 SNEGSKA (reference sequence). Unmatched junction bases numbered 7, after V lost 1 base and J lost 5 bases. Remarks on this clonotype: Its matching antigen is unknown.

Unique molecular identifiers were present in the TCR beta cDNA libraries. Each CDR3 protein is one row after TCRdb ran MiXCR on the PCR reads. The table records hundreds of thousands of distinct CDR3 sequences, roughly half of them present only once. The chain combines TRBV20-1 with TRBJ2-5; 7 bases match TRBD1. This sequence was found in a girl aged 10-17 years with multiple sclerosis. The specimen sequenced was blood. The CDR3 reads CSARAIDRVETQYF. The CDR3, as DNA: TGCAGTGCTAGAGCCATCGACAGGGTGGAGACCCAGTACTTC.